A single sample gave rise to the 4 T cell receptor beta chains below, sequenced in a study of T cells in Graves' hyperthyroidism and ophthalmopathy. Researchers amplified the TCR beta CDR3 regions from RNA transcripts. A set of HTBI primers served as the primers for a first-round RT-PCR of the TCR CDR3. TCRdb passed the multiplex PCR reads through MiXCR, listing each CDR3 protein once. The sample yields around 110,000 distinct CDR3 sequences, roughly 15% seen once. The source material was blood. These receptors were obtained from a woman aged 50 to 65 with Graves' hyperthyroidism.

This clonotype was counted at least ten times. The CDR3 nucleotides read TGTGCCACCAGCAGAACAACTAACTCCTACAATGAGCAGTTCTTC. It translates to CATSRTTNSYNEQFF. The chain joins TRBV15 to TRBJ2-1; D uncertain. Germline CDR1 reads LNHNV; CDR2 reads YYDKDF (reference sequence). This CDR3 comprises 15 residues. Deletions cut 2 bases from V and 0 bases from J, with 8 bases between.

This chain uses TRBV28 with TRBJ2-7, with 7 bases aligning to TRBD1. V lost 6 bases to trimming and J lost 0 bases; unmatched junction nucleotides: 2. The CDR3 consists of 13 residues. The V gene's germline CDR1 is MDHEN and CDR2 SYDVKM. The chain's CDR3 is CASRSGGSYEQYF. CDR3 coding DNA: TGTGCCAGCAGATCAGGGGGCTCCTACGAGCAGTACTTC.

This clonotype came up a few times. The chain joins TRBV4-1 to TRBJ2-7; 8 bases fit TRBD2. This CDR3 spans 15 amino acids. CDR1 and CDR2 from the germline V gene are MGHRA and YSYEKL. V trimming: 0 bases; J trimming: 2 bases; junction bases outside the gene matches: 3. For the CDR3, the DNA is TGCGCCAGCAGCCAAGATGGCGGGGGGACCTACGAGCAGTACGTC. This translates into CASSQDGGGTYEQYV.

The chain links TRBV6-1 to TRBJ2-1; 13 bases align to TRBD2. From germline, CDR1 is MNHNS and CDR2 SASEGT. Trimming removed 7 bases from V and 0 bases from J; junction bases left unmatched: 3. This CDR3 comprises 16 residues. CDR3 protein: CASILAGGPSYNEQFF. CDR3 sequence (DNA): TGTGCCAGCATACTAGCGGGAGGGCCCTCCTACAATGAGCAGTTCTTC.